The rows below give T cell receptor beta chains drawn from one sample of a study of CD8 T cells in ankylosing spondylitis. TCRdb passed the 5' RACE reads through MiXCR, listing each CDR3 protein once. Among about 180,000 distinct CDR3 sequences listed, approximately 9.9% were seen once. What was sequenced was blood, either unsorted or a sorted T cell fraction (not recorded which). The source of these receptors is a female donor with ankylosing spondylitis or in good health (not recorded which). CDR3s include the opening cysteine and the closing phenylalanine or tryptophan. A D gene is named only where the DNA matches it firmly. Only part of the rows carry a size: once, few, many, or a class if the clone is expanded.

d_gene,v_gene,j_gene,abundance,CDR3nt,CDR3aa
TRBD2,TRBV12-3/TRBV12-4,TRBJ2-7,many,TGTGCCAGCAGATCAAGCGGGAGGGCCATCTACGAGCAGTACTTC,CASRSSGRAIYEQYF
-,TRBV2,TRBJ1-1,few,TGTGCCAGCAGTCGGGGGCACACTGAAGCTTTCTTT,CASSRGHTEAFF
-,TRBV27,TRBJ2-7,few,TGTGCCAGCACCGGGAGCGAAGTAGGCGAGCAGTACTTC,CASTGSEVGEQYF
-,TRBV7-9,TRBJ2-1,many,TGTGCCAGCAGCCGTTTTAAGGCACTAGAGAACAATGAGCAGTTCTTC,CASSRFKALENNEQFF
-,TRBV20-1,TRBJ2-7,few,TGCAGTGCTGACCGACAGGAGACCTACGAGCAGTACTTC,CSADRQETYEQYF
-,TRBV5-1,TRBJ2-7,many,TGCGCCAGCAGCTTGGTCCCAGAGGTCCTCGATCTTTACGAGCAGTACTTC,CASSLVPEVLDLYEQYF
TRBD1,TRBV25-1,TRBJ1-5,few,TGTGCCAGCTCCAGAGGACAGGTCAATCAGCCCCAGCATTTT,CASSRGQVNQPQHF
TRBD1,TRBV7-9,TRBJ2-7,many,TGTGCCAGCACCGACCGGGACAGGGAGAACTACGAGCAGTACTTC,CASTDRDRENYEQYF
TRBD1,TRBV5-1,TRBJ2-1,-,TGCGCCAGCAGCTTGGCTACAGGGGGCTCCTACAATGAGCAGTTCTTC,CASSLATGGSYNEQFF
-,TRBV6-6,TRBJ2-3,few,TGTGCCAGCTCAGCGTCTAGCACAGATACGCAGTATTTT,CASSASSTDTQYF
-,TRBV4-3,TRBJ1-1,many,TGCGCCAGCAGCCAAGACGGTGGGCCATACACTGAAGCTTTCTTT,CASSQDGGPYTEAFF
TRBD2,TRBV29-1,TRBJ2-1,many,TGCAGCGTTGAACGGGAGGGAGTTGGGGATGAGCAGTTCTTC,CSVEREGVGDEQFF
-,TRBV4-1,TRBJ1-1,-,TGCGCCAGCAGCCAAGGGGGGGGGCCTGAAGCTTTCTTT,CASSQGGGPEAFF
TRBD1,TRBV20-1,TRBJ1-2,few,TGCAGTGCTAGAGCTGGGGACAGGGGGATTTACGGCTACACCTTC,CSARAGDRGIYGYTF
-,TRBV27,TRBJ2-1,-,TGTGCCAGCAGTTCAGACAGTAGGAATGAGCAGTTCTTC,CASSSDSRNEQFF
-,TRBV3-1,TRBJ2-1,many,TGTGCCAGCAGCCAAAGAAGGGATAACTACAATGAGCAGTTCTTC,CASSQRRDNYNEQFF
TRBD1,TRBV15,TRBJ2-1,-,TGTGCCACCAGCAGAGCAGGACAGGGCTACAATGAGCAGTTCTTC,CATSRAGQGYNEQFF
-,TRBV20-1,TRBJ2-1,many,TGCAGTGCTTCTCAGGGGTACGAGCAGTTCTTC,CSASQGYEQFF
-,TRBV12-3/TRBV12-4,TRBJ2-7,-,TGTACCAGCAGTTTCGGGCGAAGCTACGAGCAGTACTTC,CTSSFGRSYEQYF
-,TRBV28,TRBJ2-2,-,TGTGCCAGCTCCGAGACGGGGGACACCGGGGAGCTGTTTTTT,CASSETGDTGELFF
TRBD1,TRBV7-9,TRBJ2-1,-,TGTGCCAGCAGCTTAGGGACAGGGGGCCGGTTCTTC,CASSLGTGGRFF
-,TRBV5-5,TRBJ2-7,few,TGTGCCAGTGGCATGGACGGGAACTACGAGCAGTACTTC,CASGMDGNYEQYF
-,TRBV20-1,TRBJ2-3,few,TGCAGTGCTAGAGAAGGCGGCTATCCTAACACAGATACGCAGTATTTT,CSAREGGYPNTDTQYF
-,TRBV9,TRBJ1-1,few,TGTGCCAGCAGCGAGAGGGATCCTCGGATGGAGCTTATGAACACTGAAGCTTTCTTT,CASSERDPRMELMNTEAFF
TRBD2,TRBV6-2/TRBV6-3,TRBJ2-1,once,TGTGCCAGCAGTCCTCACCGAGCGGGAGGCTCCTACAATGAGCAGTTCTTC,CASSPHRAGGSYNEQFF